This TCR beta chain was sequenced in a study of blood T cell repertoires in COVID-19. Overall study context: The United States, Italy and Spain supplied acute and convalescent COVID-19 samples. T cells, B-cell-depleted T cells, or PBMCs provided the cDNA or gDNA that served as material.

In the original workflow: The assay estimated nucleated cells by amplifying reference gene primers. The method was immunoSEQ multiplex PCR; TCRdb's version includes in-frame clones alone and lacks a portion of them. D and trimming were read from the DNA, whereas the V and J calls and clone size are those reported in that table. The sample lists about 310,000 clones, around 87% occurring once. The germline V gene has CDR1 SGHKS and CDR2 YYEKEE (reference sequence). V gave up 2 bases and J gave up 0 bases; unmatched junction bases: 5. CDR3 size: 17 residues. The source of this sequence is a woman aged 45-60 years who had recovered from COVID-19. The source material was peripheral blood. The rearrangement links TRBV5-5 to TRBJ2-5; 12 positions match TRBD2. DNA for the CDR3: TGTGCCAGCAGCTTAGGACTAGCGGGGAGCTACCAAGAGACCCAGTACTTC. Translated: CASSLGLAGSYQETQYF. Based on the CDR3 plus reference TRBV5-5 and TRBJ2-5, the full variable domain is DAGVTQSPTHLIKTRGQQVTLRCSPISGHKSVSWYQQVLGQGPQFIFQYYEKEERGRGNFPDRFSARQFPNYSSELNVNALLLGDSALYLCASSLGLAGSYQETQYFGPGTRLLVL.